The 27 T cell receptor beta chains in this list originate from one sample, sequenced in a study of OX40 agonist ivuxolimab in advanced cancers. This table comes from immunoSEQ multiplex PCR, and its TCRdb copy is limited to in-frame clones, with some not included. The sample has about 68,000 clones, about 91% seen once. This sample comprised CD4+ or CD8+ T cells sorted from blood, obtained in a trial of the OX40 agonist ivuxolimab. These receptors all stem from an adult with an advanced solid tumor such as melanoma, head and neck, liver or kidney cancer.

The chain uses TRBV4-1 and TRBJ1-1, with 9 bases aligning to TRBD1. The CDR3 spans 17 residues. CDR1 and CDR2 from the germline V gene are MGHRA and YSYEKL. With V trimmed by 1 base and J by 1 base, 7 bases remained unmatched. The CDR3 loop is CASSQALGDRANTEAFF. CDR3 in DNA: TGCGCCAGCAGCCAAGCCCTAGGGGACAGGGCGAACACTGAAGCTTTCTTT.

The rearrangement joins TRBV19 to TRBJ2-1; D is ambiguous. V lost 5 bases, J lost 0 bases, and 11 bases lay in between. The CDR3 extends over 15 amino acids. Germline V gene lookup returns CDR1 LNHDA and CDR2 SQIVND (reference sequence). The CDR3 is CASSPYSTSYNEQFF. In nucleotides, the CDR3 is TGTGCCAGTAGTCCCTATTCGACCTCCTACAATGAGCAGTTCTTC.

This chain links TRBV19 with TRBJ2-2, with D unclear. The CDR3 extends over 15 amino acids. Germline V gives CDR1 LNHDA, CDR2 SQIVND (reference sequence). The V end lost 7 bases, the J end lost 4 bases, and 16 bases lay between the germline ends. This chain's CDR3 is CASTIGSGVTGELFF. The CDR3 nucleotides are TGTGCCAGTACCATCGGTTCTGGGGTCACCGGGGAGCTGTTTTTT.

The V call is TRBV2, the J call TRBJ1-5; possibly TRBD1 for D (6 bases). Germline V gene data show CDR1 as SNHLY and CDR2 as FYNNEI. Trimming removed 7 bases from V and 3 bases from J, with 10 bases in between. The CDR3 is 13 residues long. This chain's CDR3 is CASTTGTNQPQHF. CDR3 bases: TGTGCCAGCACAACAGGGACCAATCAGCCCCAGCATTTT.

The table lists this clone with a few counts. V and J are TRBV6-1 and TRBJ1-1, with D unresolved. The CDR3 length is 13 residues. Germline-derived CDR1 and CDR2 are MNHNS and SASEGT. The V end was cut by 3 bases, the J end by 3 bases, with 8 bases between. For the CDR3, the DNA is TGTGCCAGCAGTGAGATTGCGGACACTGAAGCTTTCTTT. This sequence encodes CASSEIADTEAFF.

This clone was seen once. CDR3 DNA: TGTGCCAGTCGACTAGCCGCTAGCACAGATACGCAGTATTTT. This sequence encodes CASRLAASTDTQYF. The rearrangement links TRBV6-6 to TRBJ2-3; 7 nucleotides agree with TRBD2. V lost 9 bases to trimming and J lost 0 bases; unmatched junction nucleotides: 6. Germline values: CDR1 MNHNY, CDR2 SVGAGI (reference sequence). The CDR3 spans 14 residues.

A remark on this clone: Its ends do not fully match the called genes, so a read error is possible. The chain couples TRBV5-1 to TRBJ2-6; tentatively, D is TRBD2 (6 bases). Per the germline V gene, CDR1 is SGHRS and CDR2 is YFSETQ. The CDR3 consists of 18 residues. DNA for the CDR3: TGCGCCAGCAGCTTGGAAGGGCAGGGCAAAGGAGGGGCCAGCGTCCTGACTTTC. Translation gives CASSLEGQGKGGASVLTF.

The CDR3 region has the DNA TGCGCCAGCAGTGAGAGGGGACTAGTTCTCTACGAGCAGTACTTC. Its translation: CASSERGLVLYEQYF. The chain uses TRBV10-2 and TRBJ2-7, with 8 bases matching TRBD2. Germline assignment: CDR1 WSHSY and CDR2 SAAADI. The CDR3 covers 15 residues. V dropped 2 bases and J dropped 3; count of bases not matched to a gene: 6.

The gene calls are TRBV19 and TRBJ2-7; TRBD1 matches at 8 bases. J gave up 5 bases and V 3 bases, and 9 bases lay outside the gene matches. Germline loops: CDR1 LNHDA, CDR2 SQIVND (reference sequence). This CDR3 region has 15 residues. CDR3 coding DNA: TGTGCCAGTAGTATCGGGAACAGGGGGGTAAACGAGCAGTACTTC. Encoded protein: CASSIGNRGVNEQYF.

The V call is TRBV28, the J call TRBJ1-4, with D tentatively TRBD1 (5 bases). The V and J ends lost 7 bases and 6 bases respectively, with 15 bases between them. Germline values: CDR1 MDHEN, CDR2 SYDVKM. This CDR3 region has 14 residues. The CDR3 DNA sequence: TGTGCCAGCACCTTCGTCGGGGGTGATGAAAAACTGTTTTTT. It codes for CASTFVGGDEKLFF.

A single count supports this clone. V is TRBV6-1 and J is TRBJ2-1, with D uncertain. CDR1 is MNHNS, CDR2 SASEGT, per germline. The ends were cut back, 6 bases at V and 4 bases at J, with 4 bases in the middle. The CDR3 extends over 11 amino acids. CDR3 DNA sequence: TGTGCCAGCAGGGGATACAATGAGCAGTTCTTC. This codes for CASRGYNEQFF.

This clone has just a few counts. This chain links TRBV5-1 with TRBJ1-2; D call uncertain. The V end lost 6 bases, the J end lost 7 bases, and 13 bases lay between the germline ends. The V gene's germline CDR1 is SGHRS and CDR2 YFSETQ. CDR3 size: 12 residues. The CDR3 DNA follows: TGCGCCAGCACCTCAACCATGAGTGGCTACACCTTC. Translating gives CASTSTMSGYTF.

The chain recombines TRBV4-1 with TRBJ2-1; TRBD2 aligns across 12 bases. Germline V gene sequence: CDR1 MGHRA, CDR2 YSYEKL. The CDR3 runs to 13 residues. Trimming took 6 bases from V and 7 from J; bases not matched to a gene: 1. The CDR3 sequence: CASRTSGSNEQFF. For the CDR3, the DNA is TGCGCCAGCAGGACTAGCGGGAGTAATGAGCAGTTCTTC.

This chain links TRBV11-3 with TRBJ2-7; D may be TRBD2 (5 bases). CDR1 SGHNT and CDR2 YENEEA come from the germline V gene. V lost 2 bases and J lost 7, with 12 bases in between. This CDR3 comprises 13 residues. In DNA form, the CDR3 reads TGTGCCAGCAGCTTAAACATTCTAGCTGAGCAGTACTTC. It codes for CASSLNILAEQYF.

The chain links TRBV18 to TRBJ2-1; D is possibly TRBD2 (5 bases). Germline V CDR1 and CDR2: KGHSH, LQKENI. This CDR3 comprises 15 residues. Deletions cut 1 base from V and 9 bases from J, with 16 bases between. The CDR3 DNA reads TGTGCCAGCTCACCACGGGCAGGAGGAGTTCTTGAGCAGTTCTTC. This translates into CASSPRAGGVLEQFF.

This chain connects TRBV6-4 to TRBJ1-1, with D perhaps TRBD1 (5 bases). With 6 bases removed from V and 5 bases from J, the gap between germline ends came to 13 bases. Per germline, CDR1 MRHNA and CDR2 SNTAGT. This CDR3 has 13 amino acids. This chain's CDR3 is CASSHLGGTEAFF. The CDR3 DNA reads as TGTGCCAGCAGCCACCTTGGGGGGACTGAAGCTTTCTTT.

The chain links TRBV19 to TRBJ1-5; D not certain. The CDR3 sequence is 14 residues long. The germline V and J ends were trimmed by 5 bases and 4 bases, with 12 bases remaining between them. Germline V CDR1 and CDR2: LNHDA, SQIVND (reference sequence). CDR3 in DNA: TGTGCCAGTAGTGAATCAGGTTATAATCAGCCCCAGCATTTT. It is translated as CASSESGYNQPQHF.

The gene calls are TRBV6-1 and TRBJ1-5; 8 nucleotides line up with TRBD1. Germline CDR1 and CDR2: MNHNS and SASEGT. The J segment lost 4 bases and the V segment lost 5 bases, leaving 7 bases of the junction unmatched. CDR3 size: 15 residues. The CDR3: CASSHNRQGNQPQHF. The CDR3 DNA is TGTGCCAGCAGTCATAACCGACAGGGGAATCAGCCCCAGCATTTT.

V and J are TRBV5-4 and TRBJ2-1, with 7 bases identical to TRBD2. Germline trimming cut 0 bases from V and 4 bases from J; bases unmatched to any gene: 1. CDR1 and CDR2 (germline): SGHNT, YYREEE (reference sequence). The CDR3 runs 14 residues. The CDR3 protein is CASSLGRGYNEQFF. The CDR3 DNA follows: TGTGCCAGCAGCTTGGGGCGGGGGTACAATGAGCAGTTCTTC. Using reference TRBV5-4 and TRBJ2-1 for the parts outside the CDR3, the full variable domain is ETGVTQSPTHLIKTRGQQVTLRCSSQSGHNTVSWYQQALGQGPQFIFQYYREEENGRGNFPPRFSGLQFPNYSSELNVNALELDDSALYLCASSLGRGYNEQFFGPGTRLTVL.

V and J are TRBV27 and TRBJ2-3, with 11 bases aligning to TRBD2. After removal of 5 bases from V and 7 bases from J, the junction contained 5 bases not matched to a gene. CDR1 is MNHEY, CDR2 SMNVEV, per germline (reference sequence). This CDR3 is 14 amino acids long. Here the CDR3 DNA reads TGTGCCAGCAGTCAACTAGCGGGAGCTAATACGCAGTATTTT. It translates to CASSQLAGANTQYF.

Written as DNA, the CDR3 is TGTGCCAGCTCACCAGGGGCAGGGATCAATCAGCCCCAGCATTTT. Encoded protein: CASSPGAGINQPQHF. This rearrangement joins TRBV18 to TRBJ1-5; D may be TRBD1 (5 bases). V was pared by 2 bases and J by 3 bases, with 11 bases between. Looked up from germline, CDR1 is KGHSH and CDR2 is LQKENI. The CDR3 loop spans 15 amino acids.

This chain uses TRBV29-1 with TRBJ2-3; tentatively, D is TRBD1 or TRBD2 (5 bases each). Germline CDR1 SQVTM, CDR2 ANQGSEA. V lost 7 bases to trimming and J lost 8 bases, with 19 bases between them. The CDR3 consists of 13 residues. The CDR3: CSAVGGGQGTQYF. The CDR3, as DNA: TGCAGCGCCGTCGGTGGGGGTCAAGGTACGCAGTATTTT.

The chain links TRBV2 to TRBJ2-2; 8 positions match TRBD1. CDR3 length: 15 residues. Germline CDR1 is SNHLY and CDR2 is FYNNEI. J gave up 4 bases and V 8 bases, and 9 bases lay outside the gene matches. The CDR3 reads CASAIRGLGTGELFF. The CDR3 bases are TGTGCCAGCGCAATCAGGGGGCTCGGCACCGGGGAGCTGTTTTTT.

V is TRBV5-4 and J is TRBJ2-7; TRBD2 aligns across 7 bases. The junction had 10 bases not matched to a gene; V was cut back by 0 bases and J by 4 bases. CDR1 and CDR2 from the germline V gene are SGHNT and YYREEE (reference sequence). This CDR3 spans 16 amino acids. CDR3 sequence (DNA): TGTGCCAGCAGCTTGGTAGGCGGGAGCGCGCCGTACGAGCAGTACTTC. The encoded protein is CASSLVGGSAPYEQYF.

This clone was seen a few times. The chain recombines TRBV12-5 with TRBJ1-5; TRBD1 agrees at 9 bases. CDR3 length: 15 amino acids. The germline CDR1 and CDR2 sequences are LGHNT and FRNRAP. Trimming cost V 4 bases and J 3 bases; bases outside gene matches: 4. CDR3 sequence reads: CASGSGQGNNQPQHF. CDR3 nucleotides: TGTGCTAGTGGTTCGGGACAGGGAAACAATCAGCCCCAGCATTTT.

This clone has only a few counts. The chain couples TRBV2 to TRBJ2-1; D gene unclear. The germline V and J ends were trimmed by 4 bases and 4 bases, with 5 bases remaining between them. Germline values: CDR1 SNHLY, CDR2 FYNNEI. CDR3 size: 12 residues. The CDR3 region has the DNA TGTGCCAGCAGTGTAGGTTACAATGAGCAGTTCTTC. This gives the protein CASSVGYNEQFF.

J is TRBJ2-1 and V is TRBV15; 12 bases are shared with TRBD2. The CDR3 contains 20 residues. Germline CDR1 is LNHNV and CDR2 is YYDKDF (reference sequence). V lost 0 bases, J lost 4 bases, and 13 bases stayed unmatched. The CDR3 sequence: CATSRDKGLAGGPGYNEQFF. The CDR3 region has the DNA TGTGCCACCAGCAGAGATAAAGGTCTAGCGGGAGGGCCGGGTTACAATGAGCAGTTCTTC.